Following are 4 T cell receptor beta chains from one sample sequenced in a study of early T cells in non-severe SARS-CoV-2 infection (dated by TCRdb to the early 2020s). Library preparation employed 5' RACE. Reads for this sample came from a NextSeq 500. TCRdb applied fastp at Q25 and MiXCR to the public reads, then kept only in-frame beta chains. Each entry is one CDR3 protein sequence, shown with its most common DNA and genes. The sample table records under 85,000 distinct CDR3 sequences; about 9% of these occur just once. The top ten clonotypes cover less than 6.5% of the sample. Sequencing input: whole blood. Receptor source: an adult who was a healthcare worker with PCR-confirmed SARS-CoV-2 infection or an uninfected control (not recorded which).

This chain uses TRBV27 with TRBJ2-2; TRBD2 matches at 11 bases. Germline CDR1 is MNHEY and CDR2 is SMNVEV (reference sequence). This CDR3 contains 14 residues. V was pared by 10 bases and J by 2 bases, with 3 bases of the junction left unmatched. CDR3 protein: CAIRLAGNTGELFF. CDR3 DNA: TGTGCCATCAGACTAGCGGGAAACACCGGGGAGCTGTTTTTT.

This clonotype was recorded at least ten times. The V call is TRBV19, the J call TRBJ1-2, with a tentative D call TRBD1 (5 bases). Between the trimmed V and J ends, which lost 6 bases and 5 bases, there was a span of 13 bases. Germline V gives CDR1 LNHDA, CDR2 SQIVND (reference sequence). The CDR3 sequence is 13 residues long. The CDR3: CASRPDRRYGYTF. DNA for the CDR3: TGTGCCAGTAGACCTGACAGAAGGTATGGCTACACCTTC.

The chain joins TRBV6-6 to TRBJ2-2, with TRBD2 matching 9 bases. From germline, CDR1 is MNHNY and CDR2 SVGAGI (reference sequence). The J segment lost 3 bases and the V segment lost 2 bases, leaving 7 bases of the junction unmatched. The CDR3 is 17 residues long. The CDR3 DNA reads as TGTGCCAGCAGTTACATGCCGACTAGCGGCTACACCGGGGAGCTGTTTTTT. Amino acid sequence: CASSYMPTSGYTGELFF.

This clonotype was seen a few times. The J gene is TRBJ1-3, the V gene TRBV30; D not certain. V was pared by 3 bases and J by 1 base, with 1 base between. Per germline, CDR1 GTSNPN and CDR2 SVGIG (reference sequence). The length of the CDR3 is 11 residues. In DNA form, the CDR3 reads TGTGCCTGGAGGTCTGGAAACACCATATATTTT. This codes for CAWRSGNTIYF.